This is a list of T cell receptor beta chains from one sample in a study of blood T cell repertoires in COVID-19. The table came from immunoSEQ multiplex PCR; TCRdb's copy has only in-frame clones and leaves some out. The table records 150,000 to 200,000 clones, 70% to 85% of them present only once. Sequences were obtained from PBMCs or T cells enriched from blood (not recorded which). Receptors originate from a woman aged 45 to 65 who had recovered from COVID-19. The CDR3 runs from the conserved cysteine through the conserved F or W. The order of the fields is J gene, V gene, D gene, clone size, CDR3 DNA, CDR3 protein. D genes are given only for firm matches. Clone size is stated in some rows and not others, as once, few, many or a class when expanded.

TRBJ2-5,TRBV5-1,TRBD1,NA,TGCGCCAGCAGCTTGGGGGGACAGGGTGGAGAGACCCAGTACTTC,CASSLGGQGGETQYF
TRBJ2-7,TRBV10-3,TRBD2,NA,TGTGCCATCAGTGACCCCCCCGGGACTAGCGGGAGGAATGGTCTCTACGAGCAGTACTTC,CAISDPPGTSGRNGLYEQYF
TRBJ2-5,TRBV28,TRBD1,NA,TGTGCCAGCAGTCCCCAAGTCCGACAGGGACGTTTCCAAGAGACCCAGTACTTC,CASSPQVRQGRFQETQYF
TRBJ2-2,TRBV4-2,NA,NA,TGTGCCAGCAGCCAAGGTGGGGCCCACACCGGGGAGCTGTTTTTT,CASSQGGAHTGELFF
TRBJ2-3,TRBV6-5,TRBD2,NA,TGTGCCAGCAGTTACTCTGGCGGGAGGACAGATACGCAGTATTTT,CASSYSGGRTDTQYF
TRBJ1-1,TRBV28,TRBD1,NA,TGTGCCACCCAAGGACAGGGGAACACTGAAGCTTTCTTT,CATQGQGNTEAFF
TRBJ1-1,TRBV29-1,NA,NA,TGCAGCGTTCGACAGATGAACACTGAAGCTTTCTTT,CSVRQMNTEAFF
TRBJ1-4,TRBV4-1,NA,NA,TGCGCCAGCAGCCAAGGAACCGGGTCCGGGGTGGAAAAACTGTTTTTT,CASSQGTGSGVEKLFF
TRBJ2-3,TRBV24-1,NA,few,TGTGCCACCAGTGGGGCAGGGGCAGGGATTGGGAATACGCAGTATTTT,CATSGAGAGIGNTQYF
TRBJ1-5,TRBV6-1,NA,NA,TGTGCCAGCAGTGAATCGGCAGGGCGAGGGGGGCCCCAGCATTTT,CASSESAGRGGPQHF
TRBJ1-2,TRBV20-1,NA,NA,TGCAGTGCTAGACTAAACTATGGCTACACCTTC,CSARLNYGYTF
TRBJ2-7,TRBV28,TRBD1,NA,TGTGCCAGCAGCCCGGGACAGGGGACCCACGAGCAGTACTTC,CASSPGQGTHEQYF
TRBJ1-1,TRBV12-3/TRBV12-4,TRBD1,NA,TGTGCCAGCAGTTTAGGTTCAGGGGGAGAAGCTTTCTTT,CASSLGSGGEAFF
TRBJ2-1,TRBV28,NA,NA,TGTGCCAGCAGTTATCAAAATGAGCAGTTCTTC,CASSYQNEQFF
TRBJ1-2,TRBV5-8,NA,few,TGTGCCAGCAGCGAGTTTACGGGGGGATATGGCTACACCTTC,CASSEFTGGYGYTF
TRBJ2-3,TRBV30,NA,NA,TGTGCCTGGAGTGTTCCTGTCAGTAACACAGATACGCAGTATTTT,CAWSVPVSNTDTQYF
TRBJ1-3,TRBV30,NA,NA,TGTGCCTGGAGGGTCGGGGGGGTTTCTGGAAACACCATATATTTT,CAWRVGGVSGNTIYF
TRBJ2-5,TRBV13,TRBD2,NA,TGTGCCAGCAGCTTAGAACTAGCGGGAGTAGGGCAAGAGACCCAGTACTTC,CASSLELAGVGQETQYF
TRBJ1-1,TRBV3-1/TRBV3-2,NA,NA,TGTGCCAGCAGCTGGCGGGGGATCAACACTGAAGCTTTCTTT,CASSWRGINTEAFF
TRBJ1-6,TRBV7-6,NA,few,TGTGCCAGCAGCCAAGACTTGGTGGATAATTCACCCCTCCACTTT,CASSQDLVDNSPLHF
TRBJ2-5,TRBV4-1,NA,many,TGCGCCAGCAGCCAGGACGAGACCCGCGCGGGGAGAGAAGAGACCCAGTACTTC,CASSQDETRAGREETQYF
TRBJ2-5,TRBV3-1/TRBV3-2,TRBD1,NA,TGTGCCAGCAGCCCTTCCCGGACAGGGGTAGAGACCCAGTACTTC,CASSPSRTGVETQYF
TRBJ2-7,TRBV5-1,TRBD2,NA,TGCGCCAGCAGCCCAGGACTAGCGGGGGTAGGTACCGAGCAGTACTTC,CASSPGLAGVGTEQYF
TRBJ1-2,TRBV19,NA,few,TGTGCCAGTAGTAGCATCGGTCGGGTTCTCTATGGCTACACCTTC,CASSSIGRVLYGYTF
TRBJ2-7,TRBV5-1,TRBD2,NA,TGCGCCAGCAGCTTGGGTGGACTAGCGGGAGTAGGCGAGCAGTACTTC,CASSLGGLAGVGEQYF
TRBJ1-4,TRBV7-2,NA,few,TGTGCCAGCAGCTTACCCGCGGGGAAACTGTTTTTT,CASSLPAGKLFF
TRBJ1-5,TRBV18,NA,few,TGTGCCAGCTCTTCCGTCGTTTATAGCAATCAGCCCCAGCATTTT,CASSSVVYSNQPQHF
TRBJ2-4,TRBV5-1,TRBD2,NA,TGCGCCAGCAGCTTGGCCTCCACGGGGGGTGTCCAAAACATTCAGTACTTC,CASSLASTGGVQNIQYF
TRBJ2-5,TRBV2,NA,few,TGTGCCAGCAGTGACGTCAGCGAGGGCCAGTACTTC,CASSDVSEGQYF
TRBJ2-2,TRBV20-1,NA,few,TGCAGTACAGGGATCGGGGAGCTGTTTTTT,CSTGIGELFF
TRBJ2-1,TRBV30,TRBD2,NA,TGTGCCTGGAGCCCGGGACTAGCTGAGTTCTTC,CAWSPGLAEFF
TRBJ1-5,TRBV28,TRBD1,few,TGTGCCAGCAGCGCCGGGACAGGGGGTCAGCCCCAGCATTTT,CASSAGTGGQPQHF
TRBJ1-2,TRBV28,TRBD1,NA,TGTGCCAGCAGTTTAAGGGGAACAGGGGATGGCTACACCTTC,CASSLRGTGDGYTF
TRBJ2-4,TRBV19,TRBD1,NA,TGTGCCAGCACGACAAACAGGGGGCAGTCCAAAAACATTCAGTACTTC,CASTTNRGQSKNIQYF
TRBJ2-7,TRBV11-2,TRBD1,NA,TGTGCCAGCAGCTTAATACCGGGACAGGGTGTCCACGAGCAGTACTTC,CASSLIPGQGVHEQYF
TRBJ2-1,TRBV5-1,TRBD2,few,TGCGCCAGCAGCTTGGGCCCTACTAGCGGGGGTCACAATGAGCAGTTCTTC,CASSLGPTSGGHNEQFF
TRBJ1-4,TRBV30,NA,NA,TGTGCCTGGAGCGGGACAACTAATGAAAAACTGTTTTTT,CAWSGTTNEKLFF
TRBJ2-1,TRBV6-1,NA,NA,TGTGCCAGCAGTGAAGTTAGTGATGAGCAGTTCTTC,CASSEVSDEQFF
TRBJ1-2,TRBV7-2,TRBD1,NA,TGTGCCAGCAGCTTAGCCGAGGGGGCCTACTATGGCTACACCTTC,CASSLAEGAYYGYTF